These 27 T cell receptor beta chains originate from one sample sequenced in a study of blood T cells in healthy people across ages. PCR was performed a second time for about 7 to 12 cycles using a sample-barcoded 5' primer and a J-beta primer mix. TCRdb recomputed calls from the 5' RACE reads with MiXCR, one row per CDR3 protein. The data show approximately 850,000 distinct CDR3 sequences, 58% seen once. Material for sequencing was blood. These receptors originate from a young man in good health.

V gene TRBV19 combines with J gene TRBJ2-6; D unresolved. Trimming pared 1 base from V and 0 bases from J, leaving 1 base between. CDR3 length: 14 residues. Germline-derived CDR1 and CDR2 are LNHDA and SQIVND (reference sequence). The CDR3 DNA is TGTGCCAGTAGTATAGTCTCTGGGGCCAACGTCCTGACTTTC. Protein product: CASSIVSGANVLTF.

Remarks on this clonotype: This may be a read error, as it is one base from a much larger clone. V and J are TRBV12-3 or TRBV12-4 and TRBJ2-6; D is unresolved. V lost 7 bases and J lost 0, with 4 bases in between. The length of the CDR3 is 13 residues. The CDR3 region is CASISSGANVLTF. CDR3 in DNA: TGTGCCAGCATTTCCTCTGGGGCCAACGTCCTGACTTTC.

The chain carries TRBV29-1 and TRBJ2-6; 11 nucleotides match TRBD1. V shed 6 bases, J shed 1 base, and the junction held 5 bases outside the gene matches. This CDR3 contains 16 residues. The germline gives CDR1 SQVTM, CDR2 ANQGSEA. CDR3 sequence: CSVVGQGASGANVLTF. CDR3 coding DNA: TGCAGCGTGGTAGGACAGGGGGCGTCTGGGGCCAACGTCCTGACTTTC.

The rearrangement uses TRBV7-9 and TRBJ1-2, with D possibly TRBD1 on 6 matching bases. The CDR3 covers 15 residues. Trimming stripped 5 bases from V and 5 bases from J, with 18 bases between. Germline V gives CDR1 SEHNR, CDR2 FQNEAQ (reference sequence). For the CDR3, the DNA is TGTGCCAGCAGCCCTAGTACGGGGGCTTGGTATGGCTACACCTTC. It yields the protein CASSPSTGAWYGYTF.

The chain has TRBV10-3 and TRBJ2-3, with no clear D. The CDR3 length is 14 residues. V was trimmed by 5 bases and J by 1 base, leaving 10 bases between them. Germline V gene data show CDR1 as ENHRY and CDR2 as SYGVKD. This CDR3 is CAISYPTGTDTQYF. CDR3 coding DNA: TGTGCCATCAGTTATCCGACTGGCACAGATACGCAGTATTTT.

This chain uses TRBV6-6 with TRBJ2-1; D might be TRBD1 (5 bases). Germline loops: CDR1 MNHNY, CDR2 SVGAGI (reference sequence). The CDR3 loop spans 14 amino acids. V shed 0 bases and J shed 6 bases, with 9 bases lying between them. DNA for the CDR3: TGTGCCAGCAGTTACTCGGGGCGGCGCAATGAGCAGTTCTTC. Translation gives CASSYSGRRNEQFF.

The chain uses TRBV6-5 and TRBJ2-3; D gene ambiguous. CDR1 is MNHEY and CDR2 is SVGAGI in the germline V gene. This CDR3 has 15 amino acids. Trimming removed 0 bases from V and 2 bases from J, with 9 bases in between. The CDR3 reads CASSYSGHSTDTQYF. CDR3 bases: TGTGCCAGCAGTTACTCTGGCCATTCCACAGATACGCAGTATTTT.

The V gene is TRBV12-3 or TRBV12-4, the J gene TRBJ2-4, with 9 bases that match TRBD2. The J call could be wrong; TRBJ2-5 is a better fit for the DNA end. This CDR3 region has 16 residues. The CDR3 DNA follows: TGTGCCAGCAGTAGCCCTAATAGCGGGAGCAGGCGGACCCAGTACTTC. Protein sequence: CASSSPNSGSRRTQYF.

There are a few counts of this clonotype. V is TRBV4-3 and J is TRBJ2-3, with D possibly being TRBD2 (7 bases). The germline V and J ends were trimmed by 0 bases and 2 bases, with 15 bases remaining between them. The germline V gene has CDR1 LGHNA and CDR2 YSLEER. This CDR3 has 17 residues. The CDR3 DNA follows: TGCGCCAGCAGCCAAGAAGGGGGACTACGACCCACAGATACGCAGTATTTT. Its translation is CASSQEGGLRPTDTQYF.

The chain carries TRBV7-8 and TRBJ2-1, with D tentatively TRBD1 (6 bases). The CDR3 is 17 residues long. Germline assignment: CDR1 SGHVS and CDR2 FQNEAQ. Trimming took off 4 bases at V and 5 bases at J, with 21 bases between the two ends. CDR3 amino acids: CASSSSLTGTMDNEQFF. The CDR3 DNA follows: TGTGCCAGCAGCTCATCTTTAACGGGGACAATGGACAATGAGCAGTTCTTC.

The chain is built from TRBV4-3 and TRBJ2-1; D tentatively fits TRBD1 or TRBD2 (5 bases each). This CDR3 contains 16 residues. V lost 0 bases and J 4 bases, leaving 13 bases between the germline ends. Germline CDR1 is LGHNA and CDR2 is YSLEER. This CDR3 reads CASSQDPGAGYNEQFF. The CDR3 nucleotides read TGCGCCAGCAGCCAAGATCCCGGGGCGGGTTACAATGAGCAGTTCTTC.

V gene TRBV5-1 combines with J gene TRBJ2-4; 11 nucleotides align to TRBD1. The trim removed 2 bases at V and 8 bases at J, leaving 3 bases unmatched. The CDR3 is 14 residues long. Germline lookup yields CDR1 SGHRS and CDR2 YFSETQ. In DNA, the CDR3 is TGCGCCAGCAGCTTCGGGACAGGGGGGGACATTCAGTACTTC. The encoded protein is CASSFGTGGDIQYF.

The rearrangement joins TRBV20-1 to TRBJ2-5; 9 nucleotides match TRBD2. The J call may be faulty, since TRBJ2-7 better matches the DNA end. This CDR3 comprises 14 residues. Germline V gene lookup returns CDR1 DFQATT and CDR2 SNEGSKA (reference sequence). CDR3: CSAGGLANTYEQYF. The CDR3 DNA reads as TGCAGTGCTGGAGGACTAGCGAACACCTACGAGCAGTACTTC.

This clonotype appeared a few times. V and J are TRBV4-2 and TRBJ2-7, with D maybe TRBD1 (6 bases). The ends were cut back, 1 base at V and 7 bases at J, with 14 bases in the middle. This CDR3 spans 14 amino acids. CDR1 and CDR2 from the germline V gene are LGHNA and YNFKEQ. CDR3 region: CASSQAPGVTEQYF. In DNA, the CDR3 is TGTGCCAGCAGCCAAGCTCCAGGGGTGACAGAGCAGTACTTC.

This clonotype was seen repeatedly, ten times or more. The V gene is TRBV7-2, the J gene TRBJ2-7; 9 nucleotides align to TRBD2. Germline CDR1 reads SGHTA; CDR2 reads FQGNSA. The V and J ends lost 4 bases and 2 bases, in that order; junction bases with no gene match: 3. CDR3 length equals 14 residues. The CDR3 bases are TGTGCCAGCAGCTCTCTAGCGGGAACCTACGAGCAGTACTTC. Protein: CASSSLAGTYEQYF.

The CDR3 bases are TGTGCCAGCAGTCGACAGGGCGAAAGGGTTTTTATCTACGAGCAGTACTTC. Its translation is CASSRQGERVFIYEQYF. The genes are TRBV28 and TRBJ2-7; 7 nucleotides line up with TRBD1. CDR1 is MDHEN, CDR2 SYDVKM, per germline. CDR3 length: 17 amino acids. The ends lost 5 bases at V and 3 bases at J; junction bases unmatched: 16. The entire variable domain, with the rest obtained from reference TRBV28 and TRBJ2-7, is as follows: DVKVTQSSRYLVKRTGEKVFLECVQDMDHENMFWYRQDPGLGLRLIYFSYDVKMKEKGDIPEGYSVSREKKERFSLILESASTNQTSMYLCASSRQGERVFIYEQYFGPGTRLTVT.

This clonotype was found a few times. V is TRBV7-2 and J is TRBJ1-6; D is uncertain. Germline values: CDR1 SGHTA, CDR2 FQGNSA. CDR3 length: 13 residues. The V end lost 7 bases, the J end lost 9 bases, and 13 bases lay between the germline ends. CDR3 coding DNA: TGTGCCAGCAACTTGATGTCGGGTTCACCCCTCCACTTT. Amino acid sequence: CASNLMSGSPLHF.

This clonotype was seen a handful of times. The V gene is TRBV6-5, the J gene TRBJ2-1; D may correspond to TRBD1 or TRBD2 (5 bases each). Looked up from germline, CDR1 is MNHEY and CDR2 is SVGAGI. This CDR3 is 13 amino acids long. Trimming shortened V by 5 bases and J by 7 bases, and 12 bases separated the two germline ends. CDR3 nucleotide sequence: TGTGCCAGCAGTGTGGGGGTGTTGAATGAGCAGTTCTTC. Protein sequence: CASSVGVLNEQFF.

This clonotype was seen more than once but under ten times. V and J are TRBV7-6 and TRBJ1-1; D remains unclear. The V and J ends lost 10 bases and 4 bases respectively, with 16 bases between them. From germline, CDR1 is SGHVS and CDR2 FNYEAQ. The CDR3 runs 13 residues. For the CDR3, the DNA is TGTGCCACCGGGCCCCCTCGGGGCACTGAAGCTTTCTTT. Protein: CATGPPRGTEAFF. Full variable domain (outside the CDR3, taken from reference TRBV7-6 and TRBJ1-1): GAGVSQSPRYKVTKRGQDVALRCDPISGHVSLYWYRQALGQGPEFLTYFNYEAQQDKSGLPNDRFSAERPEGSISTLTIQRTEQRDSAMYRCATGPPRGTEAFFGQGTRLTVV.

The V and J genes are TRBV7-2 and TRBJ1-2, with 9 nucleotides matching TRBD1. CDR3 length equals 15 residues. J gave up 3 bases and V 5 bases, and 7 bases lay outside the gene matches. Germline assignment: CDR1 SGHTA and CDR2 FQGNSA. CDR3 sequence reads: CASSPSQGADYGYTF. Here the CDR3 DNA reads TGTGCCAGCAGCCCATCACAGGGGGCAGACTATGGCTACACCTTC. Together with reference TRBV7-2 and TRBJ1-2, the CDR3 gives the full variable domain: GAGVSQSPSNKVTEKGKDVELRCDPISGHTALYWYRQSLGQGLEFLIYFQGNSAPDKSGLPSDRFSAERTGGSVSTLTIQRTQQEDSAVYLCASSPSQGADYGYTFGSGTRLTVV.

The DNA of the CDR3 is TGTGCCAGCAGCCGACAGGGCGCTAGCACAGATACGCAGTATTTT. It encodes CASSRQGASTDTQYF. The genes are TRBV7-2 and TRBJ2-3, with 7 nucleotides matching TRBD1. V trimming: 5 bases; J trimming: 0 bases; junction bases outside the gene matches: 5. This CDR3 has 15 residues. CDR1 is SGHTA and CDR2 is FQGNSA in the germline V gene.

This clonotype was counted only a few times. The chain uses TRBV20-1 and TRBJ2-7, with 9 bases fitting TRBD1. Per germline, CDR1 DFQATT and CDR2 SNEGSKA (reference sequence). CDR3 length: 17 amino acids. With 0 bases clipped from V and 5 bases from J, the junction kept 14 bases outside the gene matches. The CDR3 region is CSARDHLTGGVSHEQYF. CDR3 DNA: TGCAGTGCTAGAGATCATTTGACAGGGGGAGTCTCGCACGAGCAGTACTTC.

This clonotype was observed a handful of times. V and J are TRBV12-3 or TRBV12-4 and TRBJ2-5; no clear D. V shed 5 bases and J shed 4 bases, with 11 bases lying between them. This CDR3 spans 13 amino acids. CDR3 loop: CASSLGRSETQYF. CDR3 nucleotide sequence: TGTGCCAGCAGTCTTGGCAGGTCAGAGACCCAGTACTTC.

The rearrangement links TRBV12-3 or TRBV12-4 to TRBJ1-2, with 9 positions matching TRBD1. This CDR3 comprises 16 residues. V lost 6 bases, J lost 7 bases, and 15 bases stayed unmatched. The CDR3 DNA reads as TGTGCCAGCAGCCCCAACCTCCCACAGGGGGCAAGTGGCTACACCTTC. Translated, it gives CASSPNLPQGASGYTF.

The rearrangement links TRBV12-3 or TRBV12-4 to TRBJ2-1; 7 nucleotides align to TRBD2. V lost 7 bases to trimming and J lost 3 bases; unmatched junction nucleotides: 9. This CDR3 comprises 15 residues. The CDR3: CASTPGLADYNEQFF. The CDR3, as DNA: TGTGCCAGCACCCCGGGCCTAGCGGACTACAATGAGCAGTTCTTC.

The V call is TRBV5-1, the J call TRBJ2-5; 7 bases fit TRBD2. The assigned J gene may be wrong: the sequence end matches TRBJ2-7 better. The CDR3 loop spans 16 amino acids. The germline CDR1 and CDR2 sequences are SGHRS and YFSETQ. CDR3 region: CASSLEGGSASHEQYF. DNA of the CDR3: TGCGCCAGCAGCTTGGAAGGCGGGAGTGCTTCCCACGAGCAGTACTTC.

CDR3 sequence (DNA): TGTGCCAGCAGTTACGAGGCGGAGAAATCCTACGAGCAGTACTTC. Translated, it gives CASSYEAEKSYEQYF. V and J are TRBV6-5 and TRBJ2-7; D gene unclear. The germline V and J ends were trimmed by 2 bases and 1 base, with 12 bases remaining between them. The CDR3 is 15 residues long. Germline loops: CDR1 MNHEY, CDR2 SVGAGI.